The subject of this entry is one TCR beta chain. Trimming at V came to 4 bases and at J to 6 bases, leaving 9 bases not matched to a gene. From germline, CDR1 is MNHEY and CDR2 SMNVEV (reference sequence). CDR3 length: 17 amino acids. Method: immunoSEQ multiplex PCR; TCRdb's copy keeps in-frame clones and lacks some. The sample lists around 100,000 clones, approximately 91% occurring once. This record belongs to a study of blood T cell repertoires in COVID-19. Study-wide background: Sources were T cells, B-cell-depleted T cells, or PBMCs; the material itself was cDNA or gDNA.

The V call is TRBV27, the J call TRBJ2-1; 13 bases map to TRBD2. The TCR comes from a man aged 18 to 29 with acute or convalescent COVID-19. The sequenced material came from peripheral blood. DNA for the CDR3: TGTGCCAGCAGTTACAGACAGACTAGCGGGAGGAGCAATGAGCAGTTCTTC. Translating it yields CASSYRQTSGRSNEQFF.